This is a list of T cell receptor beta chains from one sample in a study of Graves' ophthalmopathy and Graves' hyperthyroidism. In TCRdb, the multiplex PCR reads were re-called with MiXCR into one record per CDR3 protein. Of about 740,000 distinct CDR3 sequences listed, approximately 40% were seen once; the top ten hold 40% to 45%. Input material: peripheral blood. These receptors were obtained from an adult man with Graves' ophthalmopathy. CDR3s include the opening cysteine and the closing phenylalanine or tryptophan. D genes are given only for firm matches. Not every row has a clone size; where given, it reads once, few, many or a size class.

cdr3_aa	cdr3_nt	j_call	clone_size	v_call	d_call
CTSSYEDRSSNYGYTF	TGTACCAGCAGCTATGAAGACAGGTCTTCAAACTATGGCTACACCTTC	TRBJ1-2	.	TRBV7-9	.
CAISGTRNTEAFF	TGTGCCATCAGTGGTACAAGGAACACTGAAGCTTTCTTT	TRBJ1-1	.	TRBV10-3	.
CARVLGVNSNQPQHF	TGTGCTAGAGTTTTAGGTGTAAATAGCAATCAGCCCCAGCATTTT	TRBJ1-5	.	TRBV2	.
CSLLPGQGFGREQYF	TGCAGTCTTTTACCGGGACAGGGGTTTGGACGCGAGCAGTACTTC	TRBJ2-7	.	TRBV20-1	TRBD1
CATLGRGGSDTQYF	TGTGCCACCCTGGGGCGGGGGGGGTCAGATACGCAGTATTTT	TRBJ2-3	.	TRBV10-3	TRBD2
CASSLDRDETQYF	TGTGCCAGCTCTTTGGACAGGGACGAGACCCAGTACTTC	TRBJ2-5	.	TRBV27	TRBD1
CASSENRAATEAFF	TGTGCCAGCAGTGAAAACAGGGCGGCCACTGAAGCTTTCTTT	TRBJ1-1	few	TRBV6-1	.
CSAQNVYSPLHF	TGCAGTGCTCAGAACGTTTATTCACCCCTCCACTTT	TRBJ1-6	many	TRBV20-1	.
CASSFQGSSNEKLFF	TGTGCCAGCAGCTTTCAGGGATCGTCTAATGAAAAACTGTTTTTT	TRBJ1-4	.	TRBV7-9	.
CASSGGRGKTEAFF	TGTGCCAGCAGTGGGGGACGGGGTAAGACTGAAGCTTTCTTT	TRBJ1-1	.	TRBV10-3	.
CATRLAHRDRKSNQPQHF	TGTGCCACCAGACTGGCCCACCGGGACAGGAAAAGCAATCAGCCCCAGCATTTT	TRBJ1-5	many	TRBV10-3	TRBD1
CATLRQGITNEKLFF	TGTGCCACCCTTCGACAGGGTATCACTAATGAAAAACTGTTTTTT	TRBJ1-4	.	TRBV7-2	TRBD1
CASSPRQASGNTIYF	TGTGCCAGCTCACCAAGACAGGCGTCAGGAAACACCATATATTTT	TRBJ1-3	once	TRBV10-3	.
CSSLRGLGETQYF	TGCAGCAGTTTGAGGGGGCTCGGGGAGACCCAGTACTTC	TRBJ2-5	.	TRBV29-1	TRBD1
CASTTNANYGYTF	TGTGCCAGCACCACAAACGCTAACTATGGCTACACCTTC	TRBJ1-2	few	TRBV10-3	.
CASSHPLAGANVLTF	TGTGCCAGCAGTCACCCCTTAGCTGGGGCCAACGTCCTGACTTTC	TRBJ2-6	.	TRBV7-2	.
CASSPTQATEAFF	TGTGCCAGCAGTCCAACCCAGGCGACTGAAGCTTTCTTT	TRBJ1-1	few	TRBV25-1	.
CASSGLDRTSGNTIYF	TGTGCCAGCAGCGGCCTGGACAGGACCTCTGGAAACACCATATATTTT	TRBJ1-3	.	TRBV7-9	TRBD1
CALRGTETQYF	TGTGCCCTACGAGGGACGGAGACCCAGTACTTC	TRBJ2-5	many	TRBV6-6	.
CASLKGNTEAFF	TGTGCCAGCCTTAAGGGGAACACTGAAGCTTTCTTT	TRBJ1-1	.	TRBV7-9	.
CASTEAFGANTEAFF	TGTGCCAGTACCGAAGCTTTTGGGGCGAACACTGAAGCTTTCTTT	TRBJ1-1	many	TRBV19	.
CATSRSSLNTEAFF	TGTGCCACCAGCAGATCTAGCCTGAACACTGAAGCTTTCTTT	TRBJ1-1	many	TRBV15	.
CASSRSEGAPGELFF	TGTGCCAGCAGTAGGAGTGAGGGGGCTCCCGGGGAGCTGTTTTTT	TRBJ2-2	.	TRBV12-3/TRBV12-4	TRBD1
CASSLYGMNTGAFF	TGTGCCAGCAGTTTATATGGGATGAACACTGGAGCTTTCTTT	TRBJ1-1	.	TRBV12-3/TRBV12-4	.
CASSSIWDEQYF	TGTGCCAGCAGCTCCATATGGGACGAGCAGTACTTC	TRBJ2-7	many	TRBV7-9	.
CASTTGVTGHNGYTF	TGTGCCAGCACTACAGGGGTGACAGGGCATAATGGCTACACCTTC	TRBJ1-2	.	TRBV25-1	TRBD1
CASRRTSLVLRETQYF	TGCGCCAGCAGAAGGACTAGTTTGGTATTGCGAGAGACCCAGTACTTC	TRBJ2-5	.	TRBV11-2	TRBD2
CASSRDGTNQPQHF	TGTGCCAGCAGTCGGGACGGAACAAATCAGCCCCAGCATTTT	TRBJ1-5	few	TRBV11-2	.
CASSLSAGDPYEQYF	TGTGCCAGCAGCTTATCGGCGGGGGACCCCTACGAGCAGTACTTC	TRBJ2-7	.	TRBV7-2	TRBD2
CAWSVRRYGYTF	TGTGCCTGGAGTGTACGACGGTATGGCTACACCTTC	TRBJ1-2	.	TRBV19	.
CASSKDYHQNVQPQHF	TGCGCCAGCAGCAAAGACTATCACCAGAACGTTCAGCCCCAGCATTTT	TRBJ1-5	few	TRBV7-8	.
CATSDGGPTKETQYF	TGTGCCACCAGTGATGGGGGGCCTACAAAAGAGACCCAGTACTTC	TRBJ2-5	many	TRBV24-1	.
CASSWGTTYEQYF	TGTGCCAGTAGCTGGGGGACCACCTACGAGCAGTACTTC	TRBJ2-7	many	TRBV19	.
CASSKYRGLNTEAFF	TGTGCCAGCAGCAAGTACAGGGGGCTGAACACTGAAGCTTTCTTT	TRBJ1-1	.	TRBV5-5	TRBD1
CASRDRGDGNTIYF	TGTGCCAGCAGGGACAGGGGGGACGGAAACACCATATATTTT	TRBJ1-3	.	TRBV7-9	TRBD1
CARVGANYGYTF	TGTGCTAGGGTGGGGGCTAACTATGGCTACACCTTC	TRBJ1-2	.	TRBV25-1	.
CASSIVGTHYGYTF	TGTGCCAGTAGTATCGTAGGGACGCACTATGGCTACACCTTC	TRBJ1-2	many	TRBV19	.
CASSRDPSSYEQYF	TGTGCCAGCAGCCGAGACCCGAGCTCCTACGAGCAGTACTTC	TRBJ2-7	.	TRBV5-4	.
CATSDWREGLEETQYF	TGTGCCACCAGTGATTGGCGGGAGGGCCTAGAAGAGACCCAGTACTTC	TRBJ2-5	many	TRBV24-1	TRBD2